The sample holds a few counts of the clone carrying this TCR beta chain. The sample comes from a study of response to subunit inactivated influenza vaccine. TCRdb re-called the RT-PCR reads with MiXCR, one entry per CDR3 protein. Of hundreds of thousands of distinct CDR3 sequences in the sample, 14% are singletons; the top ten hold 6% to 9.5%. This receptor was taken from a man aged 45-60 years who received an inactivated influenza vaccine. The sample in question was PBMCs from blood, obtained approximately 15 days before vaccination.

CDR3 loop: CSAREEQDAYEQYF. CDR3 DNA sequence: TGCAGTGCTAGAGAGGAACAGGACGCCTACGAGCAGTACTTC. The J gene is TRBJ2-7, the V gene TRBV20-1; a weak D match, TRBD1 (5 bases). V gave up 0 bases and J gave up 2 bases, with 11 bases separating them. Germline V gene data show CDR1 as DFQATT and CDR2 as SNEGSKA (reference sequence). The CDR3 loop spans 14 amino acids.